In its sample, the clone carrying this T cell receptor beta chain was seen once. Its antigen is currently unknown. Survey-level immunoSEQ v3.0 assays were run. Using immunoSEQ multiplex PCR, the repertoire was profiled, and TCRdb retains in-frame clones only, with some absent. Among just under 10,000 clones listed, 70% to 80% were seen once. Donors each had at least one pre-ART PBMC sample and at least two post-ART ones. This specimen comes from a study of long-term antiretroviral therapy in people with HIV. Findings and caveats of the study: Once patients were on ART, diversity went higher but still fell short of transplant donor controls. The study found narrower CDR3 length ranges in HIV repertoires than in controls. Those clones which expanded before ART made up the dominant part of the repertoire at all time points.

The sample here was unsorted PBMCs, taken 1.8 years before starting antiretroviral therapy. The clonotype was recovered from a man in his forties with HIV.

CDR3 DNA sequence: TGTGCCAGCAGTTTCGGGGGAAACGGCTACACCTTC. Translating it yields CASSFGGNGYTF. The rearrangement uses TRBV2 and TRBJ1-2; possibly TRBD1 for D (5 bases). The V gene lost 5 bases and the J gene lost 8 bases, with 12 bases spanning the gap. This CDR3 contains 12 residues. Germline values: CDR1 SNHLY, CDR2 FYNNEI.